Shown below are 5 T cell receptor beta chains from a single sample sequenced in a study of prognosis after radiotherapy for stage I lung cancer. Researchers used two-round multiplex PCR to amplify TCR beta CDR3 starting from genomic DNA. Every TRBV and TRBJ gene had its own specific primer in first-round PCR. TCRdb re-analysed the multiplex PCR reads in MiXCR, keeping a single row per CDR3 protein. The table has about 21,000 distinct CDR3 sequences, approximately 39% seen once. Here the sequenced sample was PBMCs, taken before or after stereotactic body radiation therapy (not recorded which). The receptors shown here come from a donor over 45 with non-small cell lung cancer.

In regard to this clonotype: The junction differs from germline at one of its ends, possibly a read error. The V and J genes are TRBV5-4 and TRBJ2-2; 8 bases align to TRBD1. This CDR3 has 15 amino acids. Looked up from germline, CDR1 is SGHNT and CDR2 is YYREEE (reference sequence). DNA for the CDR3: TGTGCCAGCAGCTCGACAGGGGTAAACACCGGGGAGCTGGTTTTT. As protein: CASSSTGVNTGELVF. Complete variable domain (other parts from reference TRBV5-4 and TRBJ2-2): ETGVTQSPTHLIKTRGQQVTLRCSSQSGHNTVSWYQQALGQGPQFIFQYYREEENGRGNFPPRFSGLQFPNYSSELNVNALELDDSALYLCASSSTGVNTGELVFGEGSRLTVL.

The CDR3 reads CASTGTAGPQETQYF. The CDR3, as DNA: TGTGCCAGCACAGGGACGGCGGGCCCCCAAGAGACCCAGTACTTC. The chain joins TRBV7-9 to TRBJ2-5; the D gene could be TRBD1 or TRBD2 (5 bases each). The CDR3 sequence is 15 residues long. V lost 7 bases to trimming and J lost 1 base, with 16 bases between them. CDR1 SEHNR and CDR2 FQNEAQ come from the germline V gene (reference sequence).

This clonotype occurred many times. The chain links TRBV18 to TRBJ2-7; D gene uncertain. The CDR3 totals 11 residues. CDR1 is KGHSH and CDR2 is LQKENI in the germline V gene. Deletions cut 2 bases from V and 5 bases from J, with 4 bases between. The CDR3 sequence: CASSPAHEQYF. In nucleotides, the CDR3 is TGTGCCAGCTCACCAGCGCACGAGCAGTACTTC.

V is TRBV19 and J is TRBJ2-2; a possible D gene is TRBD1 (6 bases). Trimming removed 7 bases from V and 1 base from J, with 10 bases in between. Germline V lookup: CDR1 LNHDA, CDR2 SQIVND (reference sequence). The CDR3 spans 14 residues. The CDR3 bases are TGTGCCAGTAAAACAGGGCGGAACACCGGGGAGCTGTTTTTT. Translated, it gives CASKTGRNTGELFF.

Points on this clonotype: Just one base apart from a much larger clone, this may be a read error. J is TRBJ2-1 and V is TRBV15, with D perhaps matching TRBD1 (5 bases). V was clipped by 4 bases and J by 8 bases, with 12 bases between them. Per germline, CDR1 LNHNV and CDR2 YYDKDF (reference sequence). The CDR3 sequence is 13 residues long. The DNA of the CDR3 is TGTGCCACCAGCATAGATGCCAGGGATGAGCAGTTCTTC. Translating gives CATSIDARDEQFF.